Reported below is one T cell receptor (beta chain). Germline CDR1 reads MNHNS; CDR2 reads SASEGT. Trimming stripped 5 bases from V and 6 bases from J, with 11 bases between. The CDR3 is 12 residues long. Per the study methods: Reference gene primer amplification yielded estimated nucleated cell counts. Assay used: immunoSEQ multiplex PCR; TCRdb lists only in-frame clones, some missing. The D gene and trimming were derived from the DNA, and the V and J assignments and clone size from that table. There are approximately 140,000 clones in the sample; 88% occur only once, and 8% to 11% lies in the top ten. These data come from a study of blood T cell repertoires in COVID-19. Study summary: Samples came from the United States, Italy and Spain, spanning acute and convalescent COVID-19. Sources were T cells, B-cell-depleted T cells, or PBMCs; the material itself was cDNA or gDNA.

The clonotype was recovered from a man aged 50 to 60 with active or convalescent COVID-19. This chain joins TRBV6-1 and TRBJ2-7, with a tentative D call TRBD1 (5 bases). The sample comprised peripheral blood. CDR3 nucleotide sequence: TGTGCCAGCAGTTGGGTAGGGGCCGAGCAGTACTTC. Its protein is CASSWVGAEQYF.